The sequence of this TCR beta chain was determined in a study of siplizumab effects on memory and regulatory T cells. Findings and caveats of the study: Mean Treg-derived proportions of mappable alloreactive CD4+ clones were roughly 69% for siplizumab and approximately 25% for controls. Alloreactive sequences traceable to unstimulated CD4+ memory cells declined significantly under siplizumab. Naive T cells looked more diverse than memory cells, and they looked like major contributors to the alloresponse.

The CDR3 consists of 13 residues. V lost 0 bases to trimming and J lost 6 bases, with 8 bases between them. Germline values: CDR1 KGHSH, CDR2 LQKENI. Roughly 10^5 TCR templates per sample were sequenced. Some clones are missing from TCRdb's copy, which holds only in-frame ones; the method was immunoSEQ multiplex PCR. Among around 58,000 clones listed, over 65% were seen once. Points on this clone: Its antigen remains unidentified.

The receptor comes from a human donor in good health. The sequenced sample was memory CD4+ T cells sorted from blood. The genes are TRBV18 and TRBJ1-2; D gene uncertain. CDR3 coding DNA: TGTGCCAGCTCACCACCGTCTCGCAATGGCTACACCTTC. As protein: CASSPPSRNGYTF. The entire variable domain, with the rest obtained from reference TRBV18 and TRBJ1-2, is as follows: NAGVMQNPRHLVRRRGQEARLRCSPMKGHSHVYWYRQLPEEGLKFMVYLQKENIIDESGMPKERFSAEFPKEGPSILRIQQVVRGDSAAYFCASSPPSRNGYTFGSGTRLTVV.